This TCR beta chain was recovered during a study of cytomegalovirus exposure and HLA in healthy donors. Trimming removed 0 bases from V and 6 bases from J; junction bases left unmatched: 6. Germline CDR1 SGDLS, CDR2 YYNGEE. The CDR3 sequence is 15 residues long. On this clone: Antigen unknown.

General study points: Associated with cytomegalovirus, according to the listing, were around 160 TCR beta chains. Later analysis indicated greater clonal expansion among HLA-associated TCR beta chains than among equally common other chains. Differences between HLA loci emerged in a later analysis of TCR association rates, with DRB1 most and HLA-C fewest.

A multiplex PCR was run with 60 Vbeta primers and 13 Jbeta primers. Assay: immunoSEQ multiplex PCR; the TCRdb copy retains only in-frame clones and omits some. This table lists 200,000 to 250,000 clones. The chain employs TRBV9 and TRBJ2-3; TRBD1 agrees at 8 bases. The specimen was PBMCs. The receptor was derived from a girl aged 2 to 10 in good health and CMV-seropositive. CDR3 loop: CASSVAVTGGDTQYF. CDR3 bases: TGTGCCAGCAGCGTAGCCGTTACAGGGGGGGATACGCAGTATTTT.